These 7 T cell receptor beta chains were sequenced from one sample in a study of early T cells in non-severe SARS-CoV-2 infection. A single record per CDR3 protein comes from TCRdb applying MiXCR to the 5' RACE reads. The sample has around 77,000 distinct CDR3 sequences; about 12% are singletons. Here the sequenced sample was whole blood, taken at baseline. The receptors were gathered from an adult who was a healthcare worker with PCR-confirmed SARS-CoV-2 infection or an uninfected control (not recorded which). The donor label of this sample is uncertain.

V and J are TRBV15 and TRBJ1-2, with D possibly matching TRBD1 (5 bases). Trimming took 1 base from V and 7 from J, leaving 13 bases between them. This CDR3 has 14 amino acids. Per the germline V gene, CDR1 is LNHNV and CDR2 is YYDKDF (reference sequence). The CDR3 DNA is TGTGCCACCAGCAGAGCCTCCAGGGAAGTTGGCTACACCTTC. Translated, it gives CATSRASREVGYTF.

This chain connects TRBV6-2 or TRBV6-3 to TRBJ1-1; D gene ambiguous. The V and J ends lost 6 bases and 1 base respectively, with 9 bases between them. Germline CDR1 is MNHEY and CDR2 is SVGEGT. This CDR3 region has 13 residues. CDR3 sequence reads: CASSQFRNTEAFF. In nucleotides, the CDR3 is TGTGCCAGCAGCCAGTTCCGGAACACTGAAGCTTTCTTT.

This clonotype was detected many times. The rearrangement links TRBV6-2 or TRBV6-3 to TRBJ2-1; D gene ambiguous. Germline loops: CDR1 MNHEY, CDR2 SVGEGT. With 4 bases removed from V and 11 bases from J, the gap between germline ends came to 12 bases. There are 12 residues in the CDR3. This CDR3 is CASSSNDNKQFF. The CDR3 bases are TGTGCCAGCAGTTCTAACGACAACAAGCAGTTCTTC.

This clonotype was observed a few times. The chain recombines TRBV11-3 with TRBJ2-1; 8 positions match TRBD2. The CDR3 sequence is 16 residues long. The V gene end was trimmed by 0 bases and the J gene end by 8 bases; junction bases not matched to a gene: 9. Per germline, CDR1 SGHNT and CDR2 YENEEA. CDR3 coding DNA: TGTGCCAGCAGCTTAGATTTCGGACTAGCTGCGTATGAGCAGTTCTTC. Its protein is CASSLDFGLAAYEQFF.

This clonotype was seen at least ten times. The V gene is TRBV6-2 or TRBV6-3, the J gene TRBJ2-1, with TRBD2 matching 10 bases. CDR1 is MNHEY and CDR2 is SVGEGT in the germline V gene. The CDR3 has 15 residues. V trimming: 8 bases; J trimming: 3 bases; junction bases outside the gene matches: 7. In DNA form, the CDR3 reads TGTGCCAGCTTCGAGCGGGGGGGAGGCTACAATGAGCAGTTCTTC. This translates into CASFERGGGYNEQFF.

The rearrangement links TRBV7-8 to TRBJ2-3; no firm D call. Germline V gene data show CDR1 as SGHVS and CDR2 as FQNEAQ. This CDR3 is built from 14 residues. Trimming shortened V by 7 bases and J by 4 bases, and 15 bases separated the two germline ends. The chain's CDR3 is CASKNLGMADTQYF. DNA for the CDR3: TGTGCCAGCAAGAACTTAGGGATGGCAGATACGCAGTATTTT.

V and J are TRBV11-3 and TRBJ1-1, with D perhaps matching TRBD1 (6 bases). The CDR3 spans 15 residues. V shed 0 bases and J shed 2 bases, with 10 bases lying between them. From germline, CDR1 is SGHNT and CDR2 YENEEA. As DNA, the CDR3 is TGTGCCAGCAGCTTAGAGCAACAGGGTAACACTGAAGCTTTCTTT. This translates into CASSLEQQGNTEAFF.